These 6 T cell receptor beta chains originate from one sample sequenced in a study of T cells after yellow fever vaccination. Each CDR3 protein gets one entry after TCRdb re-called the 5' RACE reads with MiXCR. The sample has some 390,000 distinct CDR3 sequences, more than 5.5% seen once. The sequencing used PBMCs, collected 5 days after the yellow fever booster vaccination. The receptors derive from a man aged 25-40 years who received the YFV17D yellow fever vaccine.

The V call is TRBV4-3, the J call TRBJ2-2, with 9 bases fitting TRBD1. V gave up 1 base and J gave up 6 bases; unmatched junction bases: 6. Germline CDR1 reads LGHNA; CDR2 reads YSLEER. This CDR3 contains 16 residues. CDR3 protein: CASSQVNRGLAGELFF. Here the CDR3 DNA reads TGCGCCAGCAGCCAAGTCAACAGGGGGCTCGCCGGGGAGCTGTTTTTT.

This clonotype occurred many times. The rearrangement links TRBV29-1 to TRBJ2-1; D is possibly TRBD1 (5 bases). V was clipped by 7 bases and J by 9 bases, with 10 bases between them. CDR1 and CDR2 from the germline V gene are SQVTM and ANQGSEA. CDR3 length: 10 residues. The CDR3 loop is CSAGSGEQFF. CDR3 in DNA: TGCAGCGCAGGGTCCGGTGAGCAGTTCTTC.

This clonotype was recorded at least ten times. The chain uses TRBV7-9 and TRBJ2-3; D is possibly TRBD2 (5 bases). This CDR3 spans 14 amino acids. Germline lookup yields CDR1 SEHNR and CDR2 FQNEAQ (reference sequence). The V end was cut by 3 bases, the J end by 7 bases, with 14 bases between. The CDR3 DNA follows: TGTGCCAGCAGCTTGGCGGGCGGAGAATATACGCAGTATTTT. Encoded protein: CASSLAGGEYTQYF.

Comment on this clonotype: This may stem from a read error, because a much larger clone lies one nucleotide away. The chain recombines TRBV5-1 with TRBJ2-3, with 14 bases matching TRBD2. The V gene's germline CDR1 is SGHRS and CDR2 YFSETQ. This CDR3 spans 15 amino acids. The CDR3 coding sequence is TGCGCCAGCAGCCCGGGACTAGCGGGAGTCGATACGCTGTATTTT. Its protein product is CASSPGLAGVDTLYF.

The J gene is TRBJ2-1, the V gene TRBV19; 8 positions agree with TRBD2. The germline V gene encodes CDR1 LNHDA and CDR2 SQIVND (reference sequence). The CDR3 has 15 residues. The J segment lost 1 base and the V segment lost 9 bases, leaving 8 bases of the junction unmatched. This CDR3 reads CASKLTSGSYNEQFF. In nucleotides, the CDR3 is TGTGCCAGCAAGTTAACTAGCGGTTCCTACAATGAGCAGTTCTTC.

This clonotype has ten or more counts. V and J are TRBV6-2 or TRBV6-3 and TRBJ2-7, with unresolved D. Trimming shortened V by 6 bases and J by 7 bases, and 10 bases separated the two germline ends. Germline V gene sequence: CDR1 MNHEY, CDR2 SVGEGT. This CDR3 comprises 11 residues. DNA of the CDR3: TGTGCCAGCAGCCAAGGGTCGGAGCAGTACTTC. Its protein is CASSQGSEQYF.